The entry below gives a single T cell receptor (beta chain) sequence along with its context. As yet, its antigen is unknown. In the same sample, other DNA sequences code for this CDR3. CDR1 is MDHEN and CDR2 is SYDVKM in the germline V gene. The CDR3 is made up of 16 amino acids. Between the trimmed V and J ends, which lost 10 bases and 1 base, there was a span of 20 bases. These data belong to a study of cytomegalovirus exposure and HLA in healthy donors. PCR amplification relied on 60 Vbeta primers (plus 13 Jbeta primers). Measured with immunoSEQ multiplex PCR; TCRdb has only the in-frame clones, and not every one. This table has over 150,000 clones, under 80% appearing once. Study-wide results and caveats: DRB1 had the most TCR associations and HLA-C the fewest, a later analysis found, with rates varying by HLA locus. In a later analysis, the majority of CMV-associated beta chains seemingly showed HLA restriction. Earlier results showed most TCR beta V segments being productive about 87% or about 30% of the time. Across donors, presence/absence analyses took sequencing depth to be roughly uniform.

The V and J genes are TRBV28 and TRBJ1-5; weak D call: TRBD1 (5 bases). The receptor comes from a man aged 25 to 40 in good health and CMV-seropositive. Material for sequencing was PBMCs. The CDR3 nucleotides are TGTGCCACCTTAGGACACGAAACTTACAGCAATCAGCCCCAGCATTTT. Its translation: CATLGHETYSNQPQHF. Variable domain in full (rest from reference TRBV28 and TRBJ1-5): DVKVTQSSRYLVKRTGEKVFLECVQDMDHENMFWYRQDPGLGLRLIYFSYDVKMKEKGDIPEGYSVSREKKERFSLILESASTNQTSMYLCATLGHETYSNQPQHFGDGTRLSIL.